The 5 T cell receptor beta chains below come from one sample, sequenced in a study of blood T cells in healthy people across ages. Then a second PCR, running roughly 7 to 11 cycles, was carried out with a sample-barcoded 5' primer and a J-beta primer mix. TCRdb passed the 5' RACE reads through MiXCR, listing each CDR3 protein once. The sample has approximately 810,000 distinct CDR3 sequences; 25% to 35% are singletons. The specimen was blood. The receptors were sampled from a woman of 80 years or more in good health.

In regard to this clonotype: A single base separates this from a much larger clone, so it may be a read error. The V call is TRBV5-4, the J call TRBJ2-1; D remains unclear. Germline V CDR1 and CDR2: SGHNT, YYREEE (reference sequence). V shed 2 bases and J shed 13 bases, with 13 bases lying between them. The CDR3 has 12 amino acids. The CDR3 protein is CASSFQEEPQFF. Here the CDR3 DNA reads TGTGCCAGCAGCTTCCAAGAGGAGCCCCAGTTCTTC.

About this clonotype: A much larger clonotype is one base distant, so this may be a read error. The rearrangement joins TRBV9 to TRBJ2-1; 9 bases align to TRBD1. The J call could be wrong; TRBJ2-7 is a better fit for the DNA end. CDR1 is SGDLS, CDR2 YYNGEE, per germline. The CDR3 loop spans 14 amino acids. This CDR3 reads CASSRDRDYNEQYF. DNA for the CDR3: TGTGCCAGCAGTCGGGACAGGGATTACAATGAGCAGTACTTC.

This clonotype was counted a few times. The rearrangement uses TRBV12-3 or TRBV12-4 and TRBJ1-1; D is unclear. The CDR3 extends over 13 amino acids. Trimming pared 5 bases from V and 1 base from J, leaving 8 bases between. CDR3: CASSPNWNTEAFF. The CDR3 DNA reads as TGTGCCAGCAGTCCGAACTGGAACACTGAAGCTTTCTTT.

This clonotype appeared many times. The V gene is TRBV29-1, the J gene TRBJ2-5, with D perhaps matching TRBD1 (6 bases). The CDR3 loop spans 12 amino acids. Germline V gives CDR1 SQVTM, CDR2 ANQGSEA. Deletions cut 6 bases from V and 4 bases from J, with 12 bases between. This CDR3 is CSVVPRGETQYF. The CDR3 DNA reads as TGCAGCGTAGTACCCAGGGGAGAGACCCAGTACTTC. Complete variable domain (other parts from reference TRBV29-1 and TRBJ2-5): SAVISQKPSRDICQRGTSLTIQCQVDSQVTMMFWYRQQPGQSLTLIATANQGSEATYESGFVIDKFPISRPNLTFSTLTVSNMSPEDSSIYLCSVVPRGETQYFGPGTRLLVL.

The chain carries TRBV6-1 and TRBJ2-4; D unresolved. The J call is in doubt because the DNA end fits TRBJ2-7 better. The CDR3 is 11 amino acids. CDR1 MNHNS and CDR2 SASEGT come from the germline V gene. The CDR3 region is CASTTWDEQYF. CDR3 sequence (DNA): TGTGCCAGCACAACCTGGGACGAGCAGTACTTC.